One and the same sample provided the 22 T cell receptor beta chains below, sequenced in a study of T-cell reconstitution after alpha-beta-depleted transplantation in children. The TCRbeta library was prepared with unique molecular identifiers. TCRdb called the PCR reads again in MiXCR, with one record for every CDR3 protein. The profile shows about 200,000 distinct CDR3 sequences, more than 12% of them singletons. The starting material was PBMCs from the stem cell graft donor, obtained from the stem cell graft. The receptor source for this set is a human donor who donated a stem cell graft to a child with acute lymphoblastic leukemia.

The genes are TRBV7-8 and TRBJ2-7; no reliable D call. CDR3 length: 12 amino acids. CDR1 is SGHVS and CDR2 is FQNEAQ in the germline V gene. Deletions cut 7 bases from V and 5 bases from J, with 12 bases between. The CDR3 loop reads CASTPGGHEQYF. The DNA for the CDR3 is TGTGCCAGCACCCCCGGTGGCCACGAGCAGTACTTC. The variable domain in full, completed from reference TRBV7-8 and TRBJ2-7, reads GAGVSQSPRYKVAKRGQDVALRCDPISGHVSLFWYQQALGQGPEFLTYFQNEAQLDKSGLPSDRFFAERPEGSVSTLKIQRTQQEDSAVYLCASTPGGHEQYFGPGTRLTVT.

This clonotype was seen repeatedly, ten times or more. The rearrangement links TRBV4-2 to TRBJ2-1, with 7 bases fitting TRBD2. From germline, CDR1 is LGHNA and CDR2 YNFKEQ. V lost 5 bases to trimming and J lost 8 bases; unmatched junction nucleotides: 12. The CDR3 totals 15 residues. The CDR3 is CASSLASGPTDEQFF. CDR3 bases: TGTGCCAGCAGCTTGGCTAGCGGACCTACGGATGAGCAGTTCTTC.

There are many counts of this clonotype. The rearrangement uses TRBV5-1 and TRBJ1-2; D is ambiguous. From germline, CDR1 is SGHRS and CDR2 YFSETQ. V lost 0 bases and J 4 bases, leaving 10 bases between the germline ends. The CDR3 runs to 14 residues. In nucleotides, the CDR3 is TGCGCCAGCAGCTTGGGAGTGGGCACCTATGGCTACACCTTC. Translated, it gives CASSLGVGTYGYTF.

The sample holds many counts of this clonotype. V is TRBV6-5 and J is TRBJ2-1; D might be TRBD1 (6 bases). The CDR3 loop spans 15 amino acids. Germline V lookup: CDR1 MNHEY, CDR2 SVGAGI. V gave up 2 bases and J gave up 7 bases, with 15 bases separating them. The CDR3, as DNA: TGTGCCAGCAGTTACGGGGGCAGGGGTAGGAATGAGCAGTTCTTC. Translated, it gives CASSYGGRGRNEQFF.

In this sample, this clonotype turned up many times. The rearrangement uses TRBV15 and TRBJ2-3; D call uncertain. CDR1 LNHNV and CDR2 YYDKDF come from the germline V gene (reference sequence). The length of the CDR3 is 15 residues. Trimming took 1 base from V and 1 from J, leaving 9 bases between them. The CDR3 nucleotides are TGTGCCACCAGCAGAGGTATGAGTGGCACAGATACGCAGTATTTT. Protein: CATSRGMSGTDTQYF. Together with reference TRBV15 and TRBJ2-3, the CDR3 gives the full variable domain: DAMVIQNPRYQVTQFGKPVTLSCSQTLNHNVMYWYQQKSSQAPKLLFHYYDKDFNNEADTPDNFQSRRPNTSFCFLDIRSPGLGDTAMYLCATSRGMSGTDTQYFGPGTRLTVL.

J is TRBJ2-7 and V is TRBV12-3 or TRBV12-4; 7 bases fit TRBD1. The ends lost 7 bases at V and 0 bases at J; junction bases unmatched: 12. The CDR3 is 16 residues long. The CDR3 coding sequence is TGTGCCAGCACTAAAGCCGGGACAGCTAACTCCTACGAGCAGTACTTC. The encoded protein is CASTKAGTANSYEQYF.

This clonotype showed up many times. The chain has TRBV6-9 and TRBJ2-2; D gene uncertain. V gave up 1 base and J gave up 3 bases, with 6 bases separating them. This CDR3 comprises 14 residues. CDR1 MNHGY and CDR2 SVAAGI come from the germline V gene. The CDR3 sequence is CASSYYGDTGELFF. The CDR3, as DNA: TGTGCCAGCAGTTATTACGGTGACACCGGGGAGCTGTTTTTT.

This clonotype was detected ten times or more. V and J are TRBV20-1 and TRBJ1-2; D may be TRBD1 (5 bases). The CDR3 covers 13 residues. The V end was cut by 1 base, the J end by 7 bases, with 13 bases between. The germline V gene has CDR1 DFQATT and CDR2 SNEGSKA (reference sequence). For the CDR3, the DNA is TGCAGTGCTAGAGGGCGGGGGGGAGCTGGCTACACCTTC. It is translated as CSARGRGGAGYTF.

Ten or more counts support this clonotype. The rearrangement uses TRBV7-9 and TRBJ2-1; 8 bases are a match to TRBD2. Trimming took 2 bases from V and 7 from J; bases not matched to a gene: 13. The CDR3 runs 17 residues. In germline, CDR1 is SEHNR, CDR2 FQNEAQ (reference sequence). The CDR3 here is CASSLRGDGRALNEQFF. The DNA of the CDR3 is TGTGCCAGCAGCTTAAGAGGGGACGGGAGGGCCCTGAATGAGCAGTTCTTC.

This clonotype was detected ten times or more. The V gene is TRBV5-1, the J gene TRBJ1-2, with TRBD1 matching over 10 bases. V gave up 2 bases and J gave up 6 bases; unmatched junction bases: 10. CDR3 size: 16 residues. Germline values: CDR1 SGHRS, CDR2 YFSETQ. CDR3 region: CASSFDRSGQGNGYTF. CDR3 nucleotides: TGCGCCAGCAGCTTTGACCGGTCGGGACAGGGGAATGGCTACACCTTC.

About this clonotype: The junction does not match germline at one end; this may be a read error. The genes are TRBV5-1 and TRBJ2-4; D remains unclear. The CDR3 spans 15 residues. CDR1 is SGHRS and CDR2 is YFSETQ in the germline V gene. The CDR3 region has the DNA TGCGCCAGCAGTCTCGACCCGGGTGTCGAAAACAGTCAGTACTTC. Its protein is CASSLDPGVENSQYF.

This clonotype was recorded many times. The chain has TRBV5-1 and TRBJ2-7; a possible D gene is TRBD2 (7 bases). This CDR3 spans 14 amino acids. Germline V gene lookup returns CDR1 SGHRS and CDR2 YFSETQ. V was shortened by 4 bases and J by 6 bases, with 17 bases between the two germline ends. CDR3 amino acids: CASSQGGGLGEQYF. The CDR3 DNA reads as TGCGCCAGCAGCCAAGGGGGGGGCCTTGGCGAGCAGTACTTC. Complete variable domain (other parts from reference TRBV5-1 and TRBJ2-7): KAGVTQTPRYLIKTRGQQVTLSCSPISGHRSVSWYQQTPGQGLQFLFEYFSETQRNKGNFPGRFSGRQFSNSRSEMNVSTLELGDSALYLCASSQGGGLGEQYFGPGTRLTVT.

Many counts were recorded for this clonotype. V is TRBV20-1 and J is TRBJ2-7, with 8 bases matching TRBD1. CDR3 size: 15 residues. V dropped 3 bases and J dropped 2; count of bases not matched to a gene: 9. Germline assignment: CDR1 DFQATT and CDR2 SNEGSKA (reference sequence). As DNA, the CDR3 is TGCAGTGCTAGGGATGACAGGGGATCCCCCTACGAGCAGTACTTC. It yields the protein CSARDDRGSPYEQYF.

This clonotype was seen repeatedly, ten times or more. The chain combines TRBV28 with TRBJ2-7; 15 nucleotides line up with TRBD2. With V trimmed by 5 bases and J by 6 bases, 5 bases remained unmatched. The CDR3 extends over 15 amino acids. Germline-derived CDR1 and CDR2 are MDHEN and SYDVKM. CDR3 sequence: CASSPGTSGRPEQYF. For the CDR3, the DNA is TGTGCCAGCAGTCCCGGGACTAGCGGGAGGCCCGAGCAGTACTTC.

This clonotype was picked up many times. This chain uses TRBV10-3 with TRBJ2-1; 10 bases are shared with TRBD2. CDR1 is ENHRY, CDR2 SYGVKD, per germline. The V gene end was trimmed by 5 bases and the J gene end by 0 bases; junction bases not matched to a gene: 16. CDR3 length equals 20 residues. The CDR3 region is CAISPLGLAGVRSSYNEQFF. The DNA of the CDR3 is TGTGCCATCAGTCCCTTGGGGCTAGCGGGAGTACGTAGCTCCTACAATGAGCAGTTCTTC.

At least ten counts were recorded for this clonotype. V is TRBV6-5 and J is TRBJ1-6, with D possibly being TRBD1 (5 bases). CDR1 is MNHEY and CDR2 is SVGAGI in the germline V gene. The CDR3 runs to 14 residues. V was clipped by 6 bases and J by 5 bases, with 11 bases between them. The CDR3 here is CASRYRIHNSPLHF. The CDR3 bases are TGTGCCAGCAGATACAGGATTCATAATTCACCCCTCCACTTT.

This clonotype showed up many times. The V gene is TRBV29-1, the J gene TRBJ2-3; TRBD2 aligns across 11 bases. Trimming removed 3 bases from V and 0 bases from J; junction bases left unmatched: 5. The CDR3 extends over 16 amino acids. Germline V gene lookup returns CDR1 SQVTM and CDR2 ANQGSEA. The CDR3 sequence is CSVDSSGRPSTDTQYF. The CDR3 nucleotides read TGCAGCGTTGATTCTAGCGGGAGGCCTAGCACAGATACGCAGTATTTT.

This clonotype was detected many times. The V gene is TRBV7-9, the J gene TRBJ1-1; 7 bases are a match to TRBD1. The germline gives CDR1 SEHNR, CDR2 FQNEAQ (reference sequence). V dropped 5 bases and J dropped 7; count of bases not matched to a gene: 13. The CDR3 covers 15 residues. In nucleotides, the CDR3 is TGTGCCAGCAGCCCGCAGGGGGGGTGGGTTCTTGAAGCTTTCTTT. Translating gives CASSPQGGWVLEAFF. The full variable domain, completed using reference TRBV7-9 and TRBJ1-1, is DTGVSQNPRHKITKRGQNVTFRCDPISEHNRLYWYRQTLGQGPEFLTYFQNEAQLEKSRLLSDRFSAERPKGSFSTLEIQRTEQGDSAMYLCASSPQGGWVLEAFFGQGTRLTVV.

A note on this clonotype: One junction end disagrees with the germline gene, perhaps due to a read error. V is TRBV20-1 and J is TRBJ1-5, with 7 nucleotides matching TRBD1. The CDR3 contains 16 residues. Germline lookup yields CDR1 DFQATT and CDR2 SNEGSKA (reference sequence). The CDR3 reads CCARTPPTQGMEPQHF. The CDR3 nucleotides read TGCTGTGCTAGAACCCCACCCACACAGGGGATGGAGCCCCAGCATTTT.

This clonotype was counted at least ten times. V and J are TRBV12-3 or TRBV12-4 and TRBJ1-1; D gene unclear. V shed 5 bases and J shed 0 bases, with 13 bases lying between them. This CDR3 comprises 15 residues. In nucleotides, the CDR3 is TGTGCCAGCAGTCCTGCGGACCGCATGAACACTGAAGCTTTCTTT. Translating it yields CASSPADRMNTEAFF.

CDR3 DNA sequence: TGCAGTGCTAGACGCCCCGCAGGGGACGAGCAGTACTTC. Residues: CSARRPAGDEQYF. The chain uses TRBV20-1 and TRBJ2-7; a weak D match, TRBD1 (6 bases). The CDR3 extends over 13 amino acids. Trimming took off 2 bases at V and 5 bases at J, with 13 bases between the two ends. Germline loops: CDR1 DFQATT, CDR2 SNEGSKA (reference sequence).

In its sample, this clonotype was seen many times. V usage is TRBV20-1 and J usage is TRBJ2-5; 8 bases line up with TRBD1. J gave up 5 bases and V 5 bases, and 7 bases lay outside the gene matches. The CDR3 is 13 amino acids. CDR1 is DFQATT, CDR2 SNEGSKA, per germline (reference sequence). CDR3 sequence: CSADRGVGETQYF. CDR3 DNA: TGCAGTGCTGACAGGGGTGTCGGCGAGACCCAGTACTTC.